The rows below give T cell receptor beta chains drawn from one sample of a study of OX40 agonist ivuxolimab in advanced cancers. Using immunoSEQ multiplex PCR, the repertoire was profiled, and TCRdb retains in-frame clones only, with some absent. Of tens of thousands of clones detected, around 77% appear once; the ten largest clones hold roughly 2%. The specimen was CD4+ or CD8+ T cells sorted from blood, collected in a trial of the OX40 agonist ivuxolimab. The origin of the receptors is an adult with an advanced solid tumor such as melanoma, head and neck, liver or kidney cancer. The CDR3 runs from the conserved cysteine through the conserved F or W.

V gene	J gene	CDR3 protein
TRBV4-1	TRBJ1-2	CASSQVRDSRNYGYTF
TRBV18	TRBJ1-1	CASSPRDSMNTEAFF
TRBV19	TRBJ2-7	CASSPLNDGALGQYF
TRBV5-1	TRBJ2-5	CASSLAGVGETQYF
TRBV6-1	TRBJ2-3	CASSEVGDTQYF
TRBV6-4	TRBJ2-7	CARGSGQGTYEQYF
TRBV7-9	TRBJ2-5	CASSGRGQVETQYF
TRBV7-9	TRBJ2-1	CASSGGTGAWNEQFF
TRBV6-5	TRBJ1-1	CASSYYGIGTEAFF
TRBV5-1	TRBJ2-3	CASSLVRQGAPDTQYF
TRBV5-4	TRBJ1-4	CASSRWGSGEKLFF
TRBV28	TRBJ2-3	CASSSPRGWASGSSTDTQYF
TRBV7-2	TRBJ2-7	CASSLARLAGVTLSSYEQYF
TRBV6-5	TRBJ1-6	CASSYSSGAGNSPLHF
TRBV19	TRBJ2-5	CASGSFQETQYF
TRBV7-8	TRBJ2-5	CASSFYPGLRRETQYF
TRBV27	TRBJ1-6	CASSWGEVNSPLHF
TRBV6-6	TRBJ2-7	CASSGQGFAYEQYF
TRBV7-9	TRBJ1-4	CASSLLGAVEKLFF
TRBV7-9	TRBJ2-5	CASSLMGQQETQYF
TRBV6-5	TRBJ2-3	CASSYSYSTDTQYF
TRBV4-1	TRBJ2-7	CASKDLGQGREQYF
TRBV29-1	TRBJ2-7	CSVGDLGYEQYF
TRBV6-5	TRBJ2-1	CASRARRGSNEQFF
TRBV6-1	TRBJ2-6	CASSDWGPGANVLTF
TRBV10-2	TRBJ2-7	CASSGRGGIGDEQYF
TRBV11-2	TRBJ2-7	CASSLGGRSGEQYF
TRBV6-1	TRBJ1-3	CASTGASGNTIYF
TRBV28	TRBJ1-1	CASSLPWGLAFF
TRBV5-6	TRBJ1-5	CASSLGVSSNQPQHF
TRBV9	TRBJ1-3	CASSVRGSGAGNTIYF
TRBV5-1	TRBJ2-1	CASSLASGSYNEQFF
TRBV14	TRBJ1-1	CASSRYVWGRLNTEAFF
TRBV5-6	TRBJ1-2	CASITKGNYGYTF
TRBV10-2	TRBJ1-1	CASRRHLKNTEAFF
TRBV6-1	TRBJ1-4	CASSGMWNSNEKLFF
TRBV6-5	TRBJ2-3	CASSPRSRDTQYF
TRBV28	TRBJ1-5	CASSSPVTSNQPQHF
TRBV4-1	TRBJ1-2	CASSQVGRTFQVGYTF
TRBV19	TRBJ2-1	CASSTGLAANEQFF
TRBV29-1	TRBJ2-5	CSARTSRETQYF
TRBV29-1	TRBJ2-7	CSVSLDYEQYF
TRBV18	TRBJ2-2	CASSRSWDTGELFF
TRBV28	TRBJ2-5	CASSPLTGGKETQYF
TRBV5-1	TRBJ2-2	CASSLAQGSTGELFF
TRBV11-2	TRBJ2-7	CASSSAWDSTYEQYF
TRBV28	TRBJ1-2	CASSFPQGRGYTF
TRBV7-8	TRBJ1-5	CASRGGVRTNDRQPQHF
TRBV2	TRBJ1-5	CASSPFAGYSNQPQHF
TRBV18	TRBJ1-1	CASSTGQAPKEAFF
TRBV11-2	TRBJ2-7	CASSPRAAGGPNEQYF
TRBV2	TRBJ1-5	CASSEERVGTQPQHF
TRBV6-1	TRBJ1-6	CASSGGTGVGSPLHF
TRBV19	TRBJ1-5	CASSGTSDPKGQPQHF
TRBV7-8	TRBJ2-1	CASSAGPPGGYNEQFF
TRBV28	TRBJ1-6	CASTNSYNSPLHF
TRBV7-9	TRBJ2-4	CASSPKTSGGFKNIQYF
TRBV7-3	TRBJ1-3	CASSLVPGNTIYF